These T cell receptor beta chains were read from a single sample in a study of shared clonotypes between healthy human individuals. Clones were sequenced by immunoSEQ multiplex PCR, and TCRdb holds only the in-frame ones, with some missing. This repertoire shows approximately 710,000 clones, 90% found once; its top ten account for less than 40%. The sequencing sample was made of memory CD8+ T cells from PBMCs. These receptors were obtained from a man in his late teens or twenties in good health. Some clones in this sample may be carry-over from other donors' samples. Each CDR3 is given with its conserved first and last residue. D genes are given only for firm matches. The size of a clone is reported for some rows only, either as once, few or many, or as a class for expanded clones.

j_call | d_call | v_call | clone_size | cdr3_nt | cdr3_aa
TRBJ2-2 | NA | TRBV7-3 | NA | TGTGCCAGCAGCTTAATCCCGGGAGTCGGCACCGGGGAGCTGTTTTTT | CASSLIPGVGTGELFF
TRBJ2-2 | TRBD2 | TRBV2 | NA | TGTGCCAGCACCTGGAGCGGGAGTCATACCGGGGAGCTGTTTTTT | CASTWSGSHTGELFF
TRBJ2-3 | NA | TRBV11-2 | once | TGTGCCAGCAGCTTAACTCTAGCTGTCTCAGATACGCAGTATTTT | CASSLTLAVSDTQYF
TRBJ1-4 | NA | TRBV9 | NA | TGTGCCAGCAGCGTAGGAGGGAGGGGATATGAAAAACTGTTTTTT | CASSVGGRGYEKLFF
TRBJ2-7 | NA | TRBV19 | once | TGTGCCACCCTAGAGGCCCTACGAGGGCAGCAGTACTTC | CATLEALRGQQYF
TRBJ2-5 | TRBD2 | TRBV11-2 | NA | TGTGCCAGCAGCGGTAGACTAGCGGGAGAGGAGACCCAGTACTTC | CASSGRLAGEETQYF
TRBJ1-2 | NA | TRBV16 | once | TGTGCCAGCAGCCAATCGAGGGCTGGCTACACCTTC | CASSQSRAGYTF
TRBJ2-4 | NA | TRBV28 | NA | TGTGCCAGCAGCAGGGGGGGGAACATTCAGTACTTC | CASSRGGNIQYF
TRBJ1-1 | TRBD1 | TRBV29-1 | NA | TGCAGCCCAATACATCACTCAGGGGGGGACACTGAAGCTTTCTTT | CSPIHHSGGDTEAFF
TRBJ1-2 | NA | TRBV28 | NA | TGTGCCAGCAGTCCCTCTTATGGCTACACCTTC | CASSPSYGYTF
TRBJ2-1 | TRBD2 | TRBV7-3 | NA | TGTGCCAGCAGCCCCGAAACTAGCGGGAGGCCGCAGTTCTTC | CASSPETSGRPQFF
TRBJ1-1 | NA | TRBV18 | NA | TGTGCCAGCTCCGTCCGTGGGGGACGCATGAACACTGAAGCTTTCTTT | CASSVRGGRMNTEAFF
TRBJ1-4 | NA | TRBV12-2 | NA | TGTGCAAGTCGCCAGCGGGACAGGGACACTAATGAAAAACTGTTTTTT | CASRQRDRDTNEKLFF
TRBJ2-3 | NA | TRBV6-5 | NA | TGTGCCAGCAGTGCCGTGGGCGATACGCAGTATTTT | CASSAVGDTQYF
TRBJ2-1 | TRBD2 | TRBV7-9 | NA | TGTGCCAGCAGCGGGGCTAGCGGGAGGTATGAGCAGTTCTTC | CASSGASGRYEQFF
TRBJ2-1 | TRBD2 | TRBV27 | NA | TGTGCCAGCAGTTATGGGCTAGCGGACTACAATGAGCAGTTCTTC | CASSYGLADYNEQFF
TRBJ2-3 | NA | TRBV13 | NA | TGTGCCAGCAGCTTAGGTCGGGCTGATACGCAGTATTTT | CASSLGRADTQYF
TRBJ1-2 | NA | TRBV5-8 | NA | TGTGCCAGCAGCTTCGGGGACACATCGTATGGCTACACCTTC | CASSFGDTSYGYTF